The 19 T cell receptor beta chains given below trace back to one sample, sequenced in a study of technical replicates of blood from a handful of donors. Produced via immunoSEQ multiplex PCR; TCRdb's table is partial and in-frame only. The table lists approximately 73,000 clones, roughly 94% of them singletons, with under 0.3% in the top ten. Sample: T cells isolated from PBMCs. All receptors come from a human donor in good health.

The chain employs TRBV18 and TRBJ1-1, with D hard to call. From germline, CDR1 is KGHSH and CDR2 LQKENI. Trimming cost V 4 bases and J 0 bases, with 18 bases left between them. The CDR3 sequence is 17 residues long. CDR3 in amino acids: CASSRPRGLEMNTEAFF. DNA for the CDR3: TGTGCCAGCTCACGGCCGAGAGGGCTGGAAATGAACACTGAAGCTTTCTTT. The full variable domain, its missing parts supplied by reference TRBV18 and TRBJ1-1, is NAGVMQNPRHLVRRRGQEARLRCSPMKGHSHVYWYRQLPEEGLKFMVYLQKENIIDESGMPKERFSAEFPKEGPSILRIQQVVRGDSAAYFCASSRPRGLEMNTEAFFGQGTRLTVV.

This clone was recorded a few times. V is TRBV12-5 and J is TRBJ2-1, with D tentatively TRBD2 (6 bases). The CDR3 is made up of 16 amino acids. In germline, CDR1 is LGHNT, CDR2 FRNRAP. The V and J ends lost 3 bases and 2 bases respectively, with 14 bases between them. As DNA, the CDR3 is TGTGCTAGTGGTTTCGGAGCGGGTAACACCTACAATGAGCAGTTCTTC. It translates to CASGFGAGNTYNEQFF.

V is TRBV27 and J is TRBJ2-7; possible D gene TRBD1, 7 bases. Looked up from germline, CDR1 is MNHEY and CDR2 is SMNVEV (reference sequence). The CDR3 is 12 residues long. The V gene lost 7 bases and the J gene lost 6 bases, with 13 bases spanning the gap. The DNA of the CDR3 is TGTGCCAGCAAGGAGGGGGCGGGCGAGCAGTACTTC. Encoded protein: CASKEGAGEQYF.

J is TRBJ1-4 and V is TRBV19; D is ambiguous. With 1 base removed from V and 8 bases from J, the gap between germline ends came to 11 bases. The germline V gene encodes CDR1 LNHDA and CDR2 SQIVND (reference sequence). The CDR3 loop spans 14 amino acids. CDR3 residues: CASSIGHLSEKLFF. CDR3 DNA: TGTGCCAGTAGTATAGGACATCTATCCGAAAAACTGTTTTTT.

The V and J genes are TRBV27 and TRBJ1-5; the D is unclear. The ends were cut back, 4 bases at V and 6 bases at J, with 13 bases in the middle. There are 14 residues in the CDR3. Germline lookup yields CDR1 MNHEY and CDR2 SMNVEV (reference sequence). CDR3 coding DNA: TGTGCCAGCAGTTCCTTGGGAGTCGGTCAGCCCCAGCATTTT. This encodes CASSSLGVGQPQHF.

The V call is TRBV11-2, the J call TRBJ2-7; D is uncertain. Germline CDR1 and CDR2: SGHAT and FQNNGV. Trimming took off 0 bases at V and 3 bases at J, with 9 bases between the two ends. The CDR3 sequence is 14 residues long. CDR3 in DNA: TGTGCCAGCAGCTTAGACGTCGGTTACTACGAGCAGTACTTC. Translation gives CASSLDVGYYEQYF.

Here the CDR3 DNA reads TGCGCCAGCAGTGAGACTATCTACAATGAGCAGTTCTTC. As protein: CASSETIYNEQFF. J is TRBJ2-1 and V is TRBV10-2, with D unclear. CDR1 is WSHSY, CDR2 SAAADI, per germline. The CDR3 spans 13 residues. V was pared by 2 bases and J by 3 bases, with 5 bases between.

The CDR3 DNA sequence: TGTGCCAGCGAGTGGGGAGTGAACACTGAAGCTTTCTTT. Encoded protein: CASEWGVNTEAFF. The J gene is TRBJ1-1, the V gene TRBV7-2; D is ambiguous. V was pared by 8 bases and J by 0 bases, with 10 bases between. The CDR3 covers 13 residues. Germline V gene lookup returns CDR1 SGHTA and CDR2 FQGNSA.

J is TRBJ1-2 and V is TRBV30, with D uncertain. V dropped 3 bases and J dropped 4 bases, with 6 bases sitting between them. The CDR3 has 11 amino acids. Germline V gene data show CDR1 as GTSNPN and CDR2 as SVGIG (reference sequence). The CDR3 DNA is TGTGCCTGGAGGTGGCTCTATGGCTACACCTTC. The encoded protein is CAWRWLYGYTF.

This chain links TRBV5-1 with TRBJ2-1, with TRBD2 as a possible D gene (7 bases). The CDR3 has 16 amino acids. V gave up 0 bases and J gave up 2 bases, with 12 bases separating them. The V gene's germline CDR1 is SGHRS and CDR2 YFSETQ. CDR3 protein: CASSLVGGRAYNEQFF. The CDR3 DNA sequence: TGCGCCAGCAGCTTGGTGGGGGGGCGAGCCTACAATGAGCAGTTCTTC. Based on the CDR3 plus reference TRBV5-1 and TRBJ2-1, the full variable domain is KAGVTQTPRYLIKTRGQQVTLSCSPISGHRSVSWYQQTPGQGLQFLFEYFSETQRNKGNFPGRFSGRQFSNSRSEMNVSTLELGDSALYLCASSLVGGRAYNEQFFGPGTRLTVL.

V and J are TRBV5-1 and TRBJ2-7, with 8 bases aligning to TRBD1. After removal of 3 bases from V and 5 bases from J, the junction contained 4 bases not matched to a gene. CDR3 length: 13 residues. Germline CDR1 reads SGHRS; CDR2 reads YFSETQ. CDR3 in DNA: TGCGCCAGCAGCTCGACAGGGGAGCACGAGCAGTACTTC. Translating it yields CASSSTGEHEQYF.

Here the CDR3 reads CASSPRTTTVETQYF. In DNA form, the CDR3 reads TGTGCCAGCTCACCCCGTACCACAACAGTAGAGACCCAGTACTTC. The chain has TRBV18 and TRBJ2-5; no clear D gene. CDR3 length: 15 residues. CDR1 KGHSH and CDR2 LQKENI come from the germline V gene. The V end lost 3 bases, the J end lost 4 bases, and 15 bases lay between the germline ends.

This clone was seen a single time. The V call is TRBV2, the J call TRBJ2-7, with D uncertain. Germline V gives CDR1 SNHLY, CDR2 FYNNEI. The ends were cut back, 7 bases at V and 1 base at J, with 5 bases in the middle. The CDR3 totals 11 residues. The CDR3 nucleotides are TGTGCCAGCATGTATTCCTACGAGCAGTACTTC. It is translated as CASMYSYEQYF.

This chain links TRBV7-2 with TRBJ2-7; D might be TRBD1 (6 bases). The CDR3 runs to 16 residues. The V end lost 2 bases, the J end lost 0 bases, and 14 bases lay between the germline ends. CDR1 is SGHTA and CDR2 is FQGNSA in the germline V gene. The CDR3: CASSLNRAGLSYEQYF. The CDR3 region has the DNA TGTGCCAGCAGCTTAAACAGGGCAGGGCTCTCCTACGAGCAGTACTTC.

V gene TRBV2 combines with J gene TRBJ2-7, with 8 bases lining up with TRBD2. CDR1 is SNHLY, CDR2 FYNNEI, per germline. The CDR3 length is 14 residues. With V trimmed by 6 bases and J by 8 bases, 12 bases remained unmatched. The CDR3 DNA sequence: TGTGCCAGCAGCTACTACCTCGGGACTAGTCAGCAGTACTTC. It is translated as CASSYYLGTSQQYF.

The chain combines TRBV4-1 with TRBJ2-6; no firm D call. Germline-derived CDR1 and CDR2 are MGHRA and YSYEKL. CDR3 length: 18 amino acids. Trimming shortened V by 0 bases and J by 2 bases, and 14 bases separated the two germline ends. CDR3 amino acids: CASSQDQARLAGANVLTF. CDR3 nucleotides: TGCGCCAGCAGCCAAGATCAGGCTCGTCTGGCTGGGGCCAACGTCCTGACTTTC.

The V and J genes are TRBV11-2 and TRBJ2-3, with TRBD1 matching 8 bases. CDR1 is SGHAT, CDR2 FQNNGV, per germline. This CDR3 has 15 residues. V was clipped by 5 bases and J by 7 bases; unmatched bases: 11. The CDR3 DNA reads TGTGCCAGCAGCCTCCTACAGGGGGATATGAATACGCAGTATTTT. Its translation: CASSLLQGDMNTQYF.

In DNA form, the CDR3 reads TGTGCCAGCAGACAACCAGATACATCCTACAATGAGCAGTTCTTC. It specifies CASRQPDTSYNEQFF. The rearrangement uses TRBV28 and TRBJ2-1; D is uncertain. Germline values: CDR1 MDHEN, CDR2 SYDVKM. V gave up 6 bases and J gave up 1 base, with 13 bases separating them. The CDR3 is 15 residues long.

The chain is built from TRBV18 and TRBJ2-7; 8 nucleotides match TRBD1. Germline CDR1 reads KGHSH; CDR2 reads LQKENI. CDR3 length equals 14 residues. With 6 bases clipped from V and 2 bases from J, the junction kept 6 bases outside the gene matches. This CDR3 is CASSVAGGTYEQYF. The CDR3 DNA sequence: TGTGCCAGCTCGGTGGCAGGGGGCACCTACGAGCAGTACTTC.